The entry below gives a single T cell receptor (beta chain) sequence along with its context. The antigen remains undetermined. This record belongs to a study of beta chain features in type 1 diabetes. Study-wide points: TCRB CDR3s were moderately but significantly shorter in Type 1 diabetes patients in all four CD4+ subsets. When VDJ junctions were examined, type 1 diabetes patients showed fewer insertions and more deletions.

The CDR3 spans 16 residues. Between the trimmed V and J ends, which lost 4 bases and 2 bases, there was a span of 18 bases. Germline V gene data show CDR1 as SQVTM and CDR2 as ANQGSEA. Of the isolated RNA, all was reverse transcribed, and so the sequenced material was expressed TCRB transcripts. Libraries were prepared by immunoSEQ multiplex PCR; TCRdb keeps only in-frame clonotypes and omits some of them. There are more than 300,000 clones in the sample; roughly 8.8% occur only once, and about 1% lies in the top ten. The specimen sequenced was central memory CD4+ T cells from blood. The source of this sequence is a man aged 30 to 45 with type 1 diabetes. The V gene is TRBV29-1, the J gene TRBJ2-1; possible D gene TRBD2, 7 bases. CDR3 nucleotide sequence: TGCAGCGTTGGTGGGGGCGGGGGCAGAACCTACAATGAGCAGTTCTTC. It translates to CSVGGGGGRTYNEQFF.